These 9 T cell receptor beta chains originate from one sample sequenced in a study of T cells after yellow fever vaccination. TCRdb reanalysed the 5' RACE reads using MiXCR and keeps one entry per CDR3 protein. The sample holds a few hundred thousand distinct CDR3 sequences, about 5.2% seen once. The input for sequencing was CD4+ T cells sorted from PBMCs, taken on the day of the yellow fever booster vaccination. These receptors originate from a man between 18 and 29 years old who received the YFV17D yellow fever vaccine.

The chain recombines TRBV6-5 with TRBJ2-3; D may be TRBD1 or TRBD2 (5 bases each). V shed 5 bases and J shed 3 bases, with 15 bases lying between them. The CDR3 is made up of 15 amino acids. In germline, CDR1 is MNHEY, CDR2 SVGAGI. Here the CDR3 reads CASSTTGRTTDTQYF. The DNA for the CDR3 is TGTGCCAGCAGTACTACGGGACGGACGACAGATACGCAGTATTTT.

This clonotype was found many times. The gene calls are TRBV20-1 and TRBJ2-5; 14 bases match TRBD2. CDR1 is DFQATT, CDR2 SNEGSKA, per germline (reference sequence). The junction had 12 bases not matched to a gene; V was cut back by 8 bases and J by 4 bases. The CDR3 length is 16 residues. CDR3 loop: CSTGSGLAGGGETQYF. CDR3 sequence (DNA): TGCAGTACGGGATCAGGACTAGCGGGGGGAGGAGAGACCCAGTACTTC.

The rearrangement joins TRBV25-1 to TRBJ1-2; D ambiguous. Germline CDR1 and CDR2: MGHDK and SYGVNS. The CDR3 is 12 residues long. V was pared by 6 bases and J by 2 bases, with 7 bases between. The CDR3 sequence is CASRQTNYGYTF. As DNA, the CDR3 is TGTGCCAGCAGACAGACCAACTATGGCTACACCTTC.

This rearrangement joins TRBV28 to TRBJ2-7, with 7 bases matching TRBD2. The CDR3 loop spans 14 amino acids. The germline V gene encodes CDR1 MDHEN and CDR2 SYDVKM. The J segment lost 6 bases and the V segment lost 6 bases, leaving 11 bases of the junction unmatched. CDR3 in amino acids: CASSPPGGSGEQYV. DNA for the CDR3: TGTGCCAGCAGCCCACCGGGGGGATCGGGCGAGCAGTACGTC.

The rearrangement links TRBV12-5 to TRBJ1-5, with D hard to call. Trimming stripped 3 bases from V and 9 bases from J, with 9 bases between. Germline loops: CDR1 LGHNT, CDR2 FRNRAP. CDR3 size: 12 residues. CDR3 in DNA: TGTGCTAGTGGTTTAGAGGCTCGGCCCCAGCATTTT. This sequence encodes CASGLEARPQHF.

A few counts support this clonotype. The chain employs TRBV24-1 and TRBJ2-3; D unresolved. The V gene's germline CDR1 is KGHDR and CDR2 SFDVKD. The CDR3 extends over 14 amino acids. The V gene lost 1 base and the J gene lost 2 bases, with 6 bases spanning the gap. This CDR3 is CATSDFANTDTQYF. The CDR3 nucleotides read TGTGCCACCAGTGATTTCGCCAACACAGATACGCAGTATTTT.

A few counts support this clonotype. V gene TRBV4-3 combines with J gene TRBJ2-2, with D maybe TRBD2 (5 bases). Germline CDR1 reads LGHNA; CDR2 reads YSLEER. CDR3 length equals 16 residues. V was clipped by 0 bases and J by 4 bases, with 12 bases between them. The CDR3 DNA reads as TGCGCCAGCAGCCAAGAAATCGGGGAAGGCACCGGGGAGCTGTTTTTT. Translation gives CASSQEIGEGTGELFF.

The J gene is TRBJ2-7, the V gene TRBV5-1; 10 nucleotides match TRBD2. With V trimmed by 6 bases and J by 3 bases, 9 bases remained unmatched. The CDR3 is 15 amino acids. CDR1 and CDR2 from the germline V gene are SGHRS and YFSETQ. CDR3 coding DNA: TGCGCCAGCAACCGACTAGCGGGCGGAGGCTACGAGCAGTACTTC. This codes for CASNRLAGGGYEQYF.

The chain links TRBV24-1 to TRBJ1-1; 7 nucleotides agree with TRBD1. The CDR3 covers 15 residues. CDR1 is KGHDR, CDR2 SFDVKD, per germline. V lost 2 bases to trimming and J lost 1 base; unmatched junction nucleotides: 3. The CDR3 loop is CATSDSGQANTEAFF. The CDR3 DNA follows: TGTGCCACCAGTGATTCAGGACAGGCGAACACTGAAGCTTTCTTT.